This paragraph covers one TCR beta chain sequence. Its antigen is still unknown. CDR1 is LGHNA and CDR2 is YSLEER in the germline V gene. The CDR3 contains 14 residues. V gave up 0 bases and J gave up 4 bases, with 7 bases separating them. Each sample contributed roughly 100,000 TCR templates to the assay. Sequenced by immunoSEQ multiplex PCR; TCRdb stores in-frame clones only, minus some. The sample lists 87,000 or so clones, 85% to 90% occurring once. This record belongs to a study of siplizumab effects on memory and regulatory T cells. Findings and limits, study-wide: Suppressive capability of dividing Tregs from siplizumab cultures went unverified. Both greater diversity than memory cells and a major contribution to the alloresponse seemed to characterize naive T cells. On average, about 70% of mappable alloreactive CD4+ clones were Treg-derived under siplizumab, against about 29% in controls.

The sequenced sample consisted of CD4+ T cells sorted from blood. The rearrangement joins TRBV4-3 to TRBJ2-4, with D unclear. This sequence originates from a human donor in good health. CDR3: CASSQEQKKNIQYF. For the CDR3, the DNA is TGCGCCAGCAGCCAAGAACAAAAGAAAAACATTCAGTACTTC.